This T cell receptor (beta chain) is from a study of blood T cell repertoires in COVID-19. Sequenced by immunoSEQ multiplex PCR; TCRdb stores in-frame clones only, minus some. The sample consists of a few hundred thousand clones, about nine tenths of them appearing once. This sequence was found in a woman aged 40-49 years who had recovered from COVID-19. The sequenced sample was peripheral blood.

As DNA, the CDR3 is TGTGCCAGTACCCCGGGACAGGGGCTGTATGGCTACACCTTC. Amino acids: CASTPGQGLYGYTF. The chain employs TRBV19 and TRBJ1-2; 10 bases line up with TRBD1. The CDR3 has 14 amino acids. With 7 bases clipped from V and 5 bases from J, the junction kept 7 bases outside the gene matches. Germline V CDR1 and CDR2: LNHDA, SQIVND (reference sequence).